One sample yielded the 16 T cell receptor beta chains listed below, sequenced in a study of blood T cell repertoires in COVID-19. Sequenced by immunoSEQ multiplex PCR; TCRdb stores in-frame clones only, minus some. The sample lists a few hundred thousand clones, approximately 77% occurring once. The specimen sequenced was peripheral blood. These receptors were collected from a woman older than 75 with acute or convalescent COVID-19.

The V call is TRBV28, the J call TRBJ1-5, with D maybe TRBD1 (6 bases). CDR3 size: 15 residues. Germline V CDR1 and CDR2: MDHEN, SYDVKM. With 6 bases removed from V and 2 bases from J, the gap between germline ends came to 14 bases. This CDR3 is CASSQGFIGNQPQHF. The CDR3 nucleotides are TGTGCCAGCAGCCAGGGGTTTATAGGCAATCAGCCCCAGCATTTT.

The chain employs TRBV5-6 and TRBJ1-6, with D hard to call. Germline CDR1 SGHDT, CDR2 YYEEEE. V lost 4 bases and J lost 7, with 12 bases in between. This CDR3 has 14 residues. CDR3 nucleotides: TGTGCCAGCAGCCCAGGAAGTCAGAATTCACCCCTCCACTTT. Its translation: CASSPGSQNSPLHF. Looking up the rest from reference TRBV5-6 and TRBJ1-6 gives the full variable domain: DAGVTQSPTHLIKTRGQQVTLRCSPKSGHDTVSWYQQALGQGPQFIFQYYEEEERQRGNFPDRFSGHQFPNYSSELNVNALLLGDSALYLCASSPGSQNSPLHFGNGTRLTVT.

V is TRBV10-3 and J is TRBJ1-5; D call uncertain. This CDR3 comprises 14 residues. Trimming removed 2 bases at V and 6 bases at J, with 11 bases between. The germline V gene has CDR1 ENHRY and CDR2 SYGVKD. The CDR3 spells CAISEDGGRQPQHF. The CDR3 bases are TGTGCCATCAGTGAGGACGGCGGGCGTCAGCCCCAGCATTTT.

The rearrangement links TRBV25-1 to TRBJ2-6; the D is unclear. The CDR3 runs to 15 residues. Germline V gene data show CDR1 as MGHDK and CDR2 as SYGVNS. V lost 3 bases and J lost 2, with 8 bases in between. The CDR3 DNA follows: TGTGCCAGCAGTGACAGGCCCGCTGGGGCCAACGTCCTGACTTTC. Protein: CASSDRPAGANVLTF.

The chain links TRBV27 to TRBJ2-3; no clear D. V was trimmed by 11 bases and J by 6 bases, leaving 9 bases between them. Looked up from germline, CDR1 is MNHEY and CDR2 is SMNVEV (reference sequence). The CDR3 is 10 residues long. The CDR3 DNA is TGTGCCGGGCCCCCTGATACGCAGTATTTT. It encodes CAGPPDTQYF.

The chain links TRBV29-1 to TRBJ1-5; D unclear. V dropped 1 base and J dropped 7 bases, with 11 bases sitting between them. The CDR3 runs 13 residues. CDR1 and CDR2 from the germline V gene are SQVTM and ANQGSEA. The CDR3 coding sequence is TGCAGCGTTGAAGCGGCGAGAGGACAGCCCCAGCATTTT. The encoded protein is CSVEAARGQPQHF.

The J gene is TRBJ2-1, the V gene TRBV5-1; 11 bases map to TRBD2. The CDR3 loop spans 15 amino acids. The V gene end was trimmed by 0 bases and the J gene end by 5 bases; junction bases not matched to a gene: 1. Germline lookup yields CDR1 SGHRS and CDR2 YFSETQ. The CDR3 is CASSLGGLADNEQFF. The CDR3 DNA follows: TGCGCCAGCAGCTTGGGGGGACTAGCGGACAATGAGCAGTTCTTC.

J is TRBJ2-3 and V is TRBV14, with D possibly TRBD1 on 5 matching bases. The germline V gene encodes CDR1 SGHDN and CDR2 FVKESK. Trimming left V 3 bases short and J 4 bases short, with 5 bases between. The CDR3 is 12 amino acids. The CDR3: CASSQGPDTQYF. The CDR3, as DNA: TGTGCCAGCAGCCAGGGGCCAGATACGCAGTATTTT.

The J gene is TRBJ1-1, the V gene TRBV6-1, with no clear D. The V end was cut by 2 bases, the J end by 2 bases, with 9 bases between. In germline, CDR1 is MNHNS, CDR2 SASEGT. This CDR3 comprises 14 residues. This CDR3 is CASSEPRPNTEAFF. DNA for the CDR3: TGTGCCAGCAGTGAACCGAGGCCTAACACTGAAGCTTTCTTT.

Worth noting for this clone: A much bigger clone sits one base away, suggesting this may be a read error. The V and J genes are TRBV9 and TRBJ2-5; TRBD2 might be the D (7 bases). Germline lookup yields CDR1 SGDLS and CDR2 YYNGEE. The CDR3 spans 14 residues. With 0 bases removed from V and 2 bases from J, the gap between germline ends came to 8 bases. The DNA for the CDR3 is TGTGCCAGCAGCGTAGAGGGGGGGCAAGAGACCCAGTACTTC. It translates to CASSVEGGQETQYF.

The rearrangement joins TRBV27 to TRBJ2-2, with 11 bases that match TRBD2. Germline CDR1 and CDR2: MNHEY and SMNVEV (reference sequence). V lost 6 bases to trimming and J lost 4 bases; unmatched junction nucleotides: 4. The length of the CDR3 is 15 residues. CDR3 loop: CASRLAGGFTGELFF. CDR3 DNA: TGTGCCAGCAGGCTAGCGGGGGGTTTCACCGGGGAGCTGTTTTTT.

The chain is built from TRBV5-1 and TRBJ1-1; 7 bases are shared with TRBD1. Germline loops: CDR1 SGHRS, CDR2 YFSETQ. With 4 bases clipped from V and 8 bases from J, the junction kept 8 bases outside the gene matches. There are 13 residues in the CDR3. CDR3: CASSQDRIQEAFF. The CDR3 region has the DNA TGCGCCAGCAGCCAGGACAGGATCCAAGAAGCTTTCTTT.

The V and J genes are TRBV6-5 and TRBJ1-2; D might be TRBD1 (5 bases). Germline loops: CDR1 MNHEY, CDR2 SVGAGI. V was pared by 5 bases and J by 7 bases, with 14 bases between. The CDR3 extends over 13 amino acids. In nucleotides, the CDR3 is TGTGCCAGCAGTCCAGGGATCCAGGGTGGCTACACCTTC. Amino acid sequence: CASSPGIQGGYTF.

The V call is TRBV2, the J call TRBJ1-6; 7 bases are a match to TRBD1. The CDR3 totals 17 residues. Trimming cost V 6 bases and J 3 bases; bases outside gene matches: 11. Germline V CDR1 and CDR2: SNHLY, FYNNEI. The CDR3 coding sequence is TGTGCCAGCAGCGACAGAAACAGGGGACTCTATAATTCACCCCTCCACTTT. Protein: CASSDRNRGLYNSPLHF.

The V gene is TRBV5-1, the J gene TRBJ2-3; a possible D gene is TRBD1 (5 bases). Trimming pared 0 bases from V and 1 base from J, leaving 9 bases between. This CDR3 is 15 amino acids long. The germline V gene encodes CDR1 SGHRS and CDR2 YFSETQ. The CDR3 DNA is TGCGCCAGCAGCTTGGGGGTACAGGGCACAGATACGCAGTATTTT. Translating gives CASSLGVQGTDTQYF.

CDR3 nucleotide sequence: TGTGCCAGTAGAAGGGAAGGCGGGACAGGGAAGGCAACTAATGAAAAACTGTTTTTT. It codes for CASRREGGTGKATNEKLFF. J is TRBJ1-4 and V is TRBV19; 9 positions agree with TRBD1. V lost 6 bases to trimming and J lost 0 bases; unmatched junction nucleotides: 14. The CDR3 has 19 amino acids. Germline CDR1 reads LNHDA; CDR2 reads SQIVND (reference sequence).